The entry that follows covers one TCR beta chain sequence. The data belong to a study of blood T cell repertoires in COVID-19. About the research overall: Italy, Spain and the United States were the sources of the convalescent and acute COVID-19 samples.

The V and J ends lost 7 bases and 5 bases respectively, with 14 bases between them. This CDR3 spans 13 amino acids. Germline values: CDR1 MGHDK, CDR2 SYGVNS. Study processing details: Amplified reference gene primers provided the basis for estimating nucleated cell counts. Libraries were prepared by immunoSEQ multiplex PCR; TCRdb keeps only in-frame clonotypes and omits some of them. For V, J and clone size, that table is used; D and trimming come from the DNA. The data contain around 49,000 clones, 80% to 90% of them singletons. The rearrangement uses TRBV25-1 and TRBJ1-1, with D possibly TRBD1 on 6 matching bases. The receptor's source is a woman aged 60-75 years with acute or convalescent COVID-19. Sequencing used peripheral blood. The CDR3 bases are TGTGCCAGCACCGCAGGGGCATTTACTGAAGCTTTCTTT. Protein sequence: CASTAGAFTEAFF.